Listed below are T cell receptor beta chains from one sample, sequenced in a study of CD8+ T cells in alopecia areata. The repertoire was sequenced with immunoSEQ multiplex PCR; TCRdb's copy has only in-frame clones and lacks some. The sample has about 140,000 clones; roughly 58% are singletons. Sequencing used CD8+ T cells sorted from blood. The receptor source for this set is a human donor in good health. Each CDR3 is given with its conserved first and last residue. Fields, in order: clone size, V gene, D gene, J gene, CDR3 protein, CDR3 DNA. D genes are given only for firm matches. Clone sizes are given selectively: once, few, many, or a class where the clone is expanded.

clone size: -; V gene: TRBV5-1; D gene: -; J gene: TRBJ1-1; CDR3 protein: CASSSATEELNTEAFF; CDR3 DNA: TGCGCCAGCAGCTCCGCCACAGAGGAGTTGAACACTGAAGCTTTCTTT
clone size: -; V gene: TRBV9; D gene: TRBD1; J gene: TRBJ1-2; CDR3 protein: CASSPGTATYGYTF; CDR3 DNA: TGTGCCAGCAGCCCAGGGACAGCGACCTATGGCTACACCTTC
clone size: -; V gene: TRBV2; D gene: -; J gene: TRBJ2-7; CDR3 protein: CASKGGYSYEQYF; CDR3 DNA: TGTGCCAGCAAGGGCGGGTACTCCTACGAGCAGTACTTC
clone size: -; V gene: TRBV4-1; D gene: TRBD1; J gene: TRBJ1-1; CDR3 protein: CASSLKIHRGYEAFF; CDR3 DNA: TGCGCCAGCAGCCTAAAGATTCACAGGGGGTATGAAGCTTTCTTT
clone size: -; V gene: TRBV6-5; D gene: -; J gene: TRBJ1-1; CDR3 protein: CASSLALSGEAEAFF; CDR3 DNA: TGTGCCAGCAGTTTAGCTCTCTCAGGGGAAGCTGAAGCTTTCTTT
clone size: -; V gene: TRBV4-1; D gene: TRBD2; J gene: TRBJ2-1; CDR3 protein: CASSLLGLAVRMNEQFF; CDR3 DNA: TGCGCCAGCAGCCTCCTGGGACTAGCGGTAAGGATGAATGAGCAGTTCTTC
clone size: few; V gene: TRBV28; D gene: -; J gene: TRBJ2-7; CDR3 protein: CASSLSVEQYF; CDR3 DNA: TGTGCCAGCAGCTTGTCTGTCGAGCAGTACTTC
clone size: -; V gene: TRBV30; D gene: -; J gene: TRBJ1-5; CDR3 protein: CAWSQAFSNQPQHF; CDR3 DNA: TGTGCCTGGAGCCAGGCGTTTAGCAATCAGCCCCAGCATTTT
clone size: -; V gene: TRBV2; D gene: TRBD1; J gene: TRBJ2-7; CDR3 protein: CASSSTGQGYEQYF; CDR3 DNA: TGTGCCAGCAGTTCTACGGGACAGGGCTACGAGCAGTACTTC
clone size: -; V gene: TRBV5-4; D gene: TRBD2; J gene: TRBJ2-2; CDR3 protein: CASSPLAGVNTGELFF; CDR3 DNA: TGTGCCAGCAGCCCTCTAGCGGGAGTCAACACCGGGGAGCTGTTTTTT
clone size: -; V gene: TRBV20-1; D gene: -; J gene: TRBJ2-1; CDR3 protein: CSARRENEQFF; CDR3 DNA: TGCAGTGCTAGGAGGGAAAATGAGCAGTTCTTC
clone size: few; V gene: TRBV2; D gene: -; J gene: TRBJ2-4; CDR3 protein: CASSDLHRENIQYF; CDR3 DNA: TGTGCCAGCAGTGATCTTCATCGGGAAAACATTCAGTACTTC
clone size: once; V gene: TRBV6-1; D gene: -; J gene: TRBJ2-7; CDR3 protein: CASSERETYEQYF; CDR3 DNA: TGTGCCAGCAGTGAAAGAGAGACCTACGAGCAGTACTTC
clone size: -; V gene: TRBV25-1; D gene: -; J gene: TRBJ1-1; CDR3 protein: CASSELGTEAFF; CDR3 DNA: TGTGCCAGCAGTGAATTGGGTACTGAAGCTTTCTTT
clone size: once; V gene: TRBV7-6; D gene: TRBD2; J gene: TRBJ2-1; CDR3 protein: CASSPLLSGSSYNEQFF; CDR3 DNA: TGTGCCAGCAGCCCCCTTTTGAGCGGGAGCTCCTACAATGAGCAGTTCTTC
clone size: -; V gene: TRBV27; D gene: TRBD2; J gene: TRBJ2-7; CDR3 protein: CASSLLGLANASRGNYEQYF; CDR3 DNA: TGTGCCAGCAGTTTATTGGGACTAGCAAATGCTTCCAGGGGGAACTACGAGCAGTACTTC
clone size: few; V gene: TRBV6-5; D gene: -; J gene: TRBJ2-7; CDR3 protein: CASSSQGYEQYF; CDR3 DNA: TGTGCCAGCAGTTCCCAGGGTTACGAGCAGTACTTC
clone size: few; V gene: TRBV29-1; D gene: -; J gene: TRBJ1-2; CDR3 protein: CSVEVRDGYTF; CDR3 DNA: TGCAGCGTTGAAGTCAGGGATGGCTACACCTTC
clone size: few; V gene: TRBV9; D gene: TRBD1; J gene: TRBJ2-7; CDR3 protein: CASSQWGQGSGDEQYF; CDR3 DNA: TGTGCCAGCAGCCAATGGGGACAGGGGTCCGGAGACGAGCAGTACTTC
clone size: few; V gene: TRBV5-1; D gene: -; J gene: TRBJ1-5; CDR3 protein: CASSPGQPGQPQHF; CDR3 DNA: TGCGCCAGCAGCCCCGGACAGCCGGGTCAGCCCCAGCATTTT
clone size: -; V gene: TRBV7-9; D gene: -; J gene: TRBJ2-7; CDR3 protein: CASSPTAALSYEQYF; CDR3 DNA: TGTGCCAGCAGTCCGACAGCAGCCCTATCCTACGAGCAGTACTTC
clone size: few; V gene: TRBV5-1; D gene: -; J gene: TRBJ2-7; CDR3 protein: CASSYTGADVYEQYF; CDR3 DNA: TGCGCCAGCAGCTATACGGGGGCTGATGTTTACGAGCAGTACTTC
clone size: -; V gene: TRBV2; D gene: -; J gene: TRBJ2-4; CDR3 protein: CASRGTLVAIQYF; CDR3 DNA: TGTGCCAGCAGAGGGACACTAGTTGCCATTCAGTACTTC
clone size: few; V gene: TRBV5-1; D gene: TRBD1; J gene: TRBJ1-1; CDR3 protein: CASSCCVTGSEAFF; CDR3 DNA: TGCGCCAGCAGCTGCTGCGTGACAGGGTCTGAAGCTTTCTTT
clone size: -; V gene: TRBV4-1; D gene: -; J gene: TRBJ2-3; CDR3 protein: CASSQEWGVPTDTQYF; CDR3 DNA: TGCGCCAGCAGCCAAGAATGGGGGGTCCCCACAGATACGCAGTATTTT
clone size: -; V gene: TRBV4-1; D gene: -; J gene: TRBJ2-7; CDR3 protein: CASSHPGQGSYEQYF; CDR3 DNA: TGCGCCAGCAGCCACCCCGGGCAGGGGTCCTACGAGCAGTACTTC